These T cell receptor beta chains were read from a single sample in a study of T cell changes during pregnancy in multiple sclerosis. Repertoires were generated with immunoSEQ multiplex PCR, while TCRdb's copy carries only in-frame clones and drops some. The repertoire holds under 150,000 clones, with about 95% as singletons. The sample in question was peripheral blood, obtained after pregnancy. These receptors were collected from a female donor with multiple sclerosis, enrolled in a pregnancy study. Each CDR3 is given with its conserved first and last residue. Each record gives: clone size, CDR3 length, D gene, J gene, V gene, CDR3 DNA, CDR3 protein. D genes are given only for firm matches. The size of a clone is reported for some rows only, either as once, few or many, or as a class for expanded clones.

>NA|16|TRBD1|TRBJ1-5|TRBV27
TGTGCCAGCAGTTTGTTCGGGCAGGGGGCCACTCAGCCCCAGCATTTT
CASSLFGQGATQPQHF
>NA|14|NA|TRBJ1-3|TRBV14
TGTGCCAGCAGCCAAATACAGGAGCTCCACACCATATATTTT
CASSQIQELHTIYF
>once|15|TRBD2|TRBJ2-4|TRBV5-5
TGTGCCAGCAGCTTGACTAGCGGGAGGGTTGAGGTTCAGTACTTC
CASSLTSGRVEVQYF
>NA|14|NA|TRBJ2-2|TRBV11-2
TGTGCCAGCAGCTGGGGAGGGGGGACCGGGGAGCTGTTTTTT
CASSWGGGTGELFF
>NA|17|TRBD2|TRBJ2-5|TRBV5-1
TGCGCCAGCAGCTTGATGGGGGGAGGGCCGGCAAAGGAGACCCAGTACTTC
CASSLMGGGPAKETQYF
>once|16|TRBD2|TRBJ2-1|TRBV5-4
TGTGCCAGCAGCCCCCCTCCAGGGACTAGCGTATATGAGCAGTTCTTC
CASSPPPGTSVYEQFF
>NA|13|NA|TRBJ1-1|TRBV6-5
TGTGCCAGCACCTTGGCTGTGAACACTGAAGCTTTCTTT
CASTLAVNTEAFF
>NA|15|NA|TRBJ2-5|TRBV28
TGTGCCAGCAGAACCCCGAGGAGGTCCAGAGAGACCCAGTACTTC
CASRTPRRSRETQYF
>NA|17|TRBD2|TRBJ2-1|TRBV19
TGTGCCAGTAGTATCCTACGTCTAGCGGGGGTTGTTAATGAGCAGTTCTTC
CASSILRLAGVVNEQFF
>NA|14|NA|TRBJ2-1|TRBV5-1
TGCGCCAGCAACGGTGGCGGGACGGTGGGTGAGCAGTTCTTC
CASNGGGTVGEQFF
>NA|15|NA|TRBJ1-1|TRBV6-5
TGTGCCAGCACTCCACGGGGGGCGGTGAACACTGAAGCTTTCTTT
CASTPRGAVNTEAFF
>NA|14|TRBD2|TRBJ2-7|TRBV5-4
TGTGCCAGCAGCCCCCTTATGGGACTAGCGGAGCAGTACTTC
CASSPLMGLAEQYF